The 22 T cell receptor beta chains in this list originate from one sample, sequenced in a study of shared clonotypes between healthy human individuals. TCRdb's copy holds only in-frame clones and misses some; the assay was immunoSEQ multiplex PCR. The repertoire holds 1.6 million or so clones, with 98% to 99% as singletons. Specimen: naive CD4+ T cells sorted from blood. The subset is: CD45RA+ positively selected. These receptors came from a man aged 25 to 40 in good health.

The gene calls are TRBV5-1 and TRBJ2-5, with D hard to call. CDR1 and CDR2 (germline): SGHRS, YFSETQ. The CDR3 covers 12 residues. Trimming stripped 5 bases from V and 1 base from J, with 6 bases between. Written as DNA, the CDR3 is TGCGCCAGCAGAGTTCCCCAAGAGACCCAGTACTTC. Its protein product is CASRVPQETQYF.

The gene calls are TRBV7-9 and TRBJ2-1, with 10 bases that match TRBD1. Germline-derived CDR1 and CDR2 are SEHNR and FQNEAQ (reference sequence). The CDR3 consists of 16 residues. V was pared by 6 bases and J by 0 bases, with 5 bases of the junction left unmatched. The CDR3 protein is CASRKTGGSSYNEQFF. In DNA form, the CDR3 reads TGTGCCAGCAGGAAGACAGGGGGCAGCTCCTACAATGAGCAGTTCTTC.

This chain joins TRBV6-1 and TRBJ1-2; 10 positions match TRBD1. This CDR3 region has 13 residues. CDR1 is MNHNS, CDR2 SASEGT, per germline. V shed 11 bases, J shed 0 bases, and the junction held 3 bases outside the gene matches. The CDR3 bases are TGTGCCGGAGGACAGGGGGCTAACTATGGCTACACCTTC. The encoded protein is CAGGQGANYGYTF.

The chain links TRBV29-1 to TRBJ2-2, with D perhaps matching TRBD2 (6 bases). CDR1 is SQVTM and CDR2 is ANQGSEA in the germline V gene. This CDR3 comprises 11 residues. V was trimmed by 6 bases and J by 7 bases, leaving 9 bases between them. CDR3 DNA: TGCAGCGTGGACGGGGGCGGGGAGCTGTTTTTT. Its translation is CSVDGGGELFF.

On this clone itself: The same CDR3 can be traced to other DNA sequences in this sample. The J gene is TRBJ2-5, the V gene TRBV7-2, with no clear D. Germline CDR1 and CDR2: SGHTA and FQGNSA. This CDR3 contains 12 residues. Trimming stripped 2 bases from V and 4 bases from J, with 5 bases between. In nucleotides, the CDR3 is TGTGCCAGCAGCTTAACCCGAGAGACCCAGTACTTC. It is translated as CASSLTRETQYF.

The rearrangement uses TRBV11-1 and TRBJ2-7, with D tentatively TRBD2 (5 bases). This CDR3 has 12 amino acids. Germline V CDR1 and CDR2: SGHAT, FQDESV (reference sequence). Between the trimmed V and J ends, which lost 5 bases and 3 bases, there was a span of 8 bases. CDR3 protein: CASSGGVYEQYF. The CDR3 coding sequence is TGTGCCAGCAGCGGAGGAGTCTACGAGCAGTACTTC.

This chain uses TRBV9 with TRBJ1-1; D gene unclear. Germline CDR1 reads SGDLS; CDR2 reads YYNGEE. This CDR3 contains 13 residues. V gave up 2 bases and J gave up 8 bases, with 13 bases separating them. The CDR3 DNA reads TGTGCCAGCAGCGTCGGGGAGGGTATGGAAGCTTTCTTT. It is translated as CASSVGEGMEAFF.

The rearrangement uses TRBV5-4 and TRBJ1-3, with D unclear. The CDR3 is 14 residues long. Germline assignment: CDR1 SGHNT and CDR2 YYREEE (reference sequence). V shed 4 bases and J shed 0 bases, with 8 bases lying between them. The CDR3 DNA sequence: TGTGCCAGCAGCCCAAGTATCTCTGGAAACACCATATATTTT. Amino acids: CASSPSISGNTIYF.

The chain joins TRBV6-1 to TRBJ1-1; 8 positions agree with TRBD1. The CDR3 has 13 amino acids. Germline CDR1 MNHNS, CDR2 SASEGT. Trimming cost V 10 bases and J 5 bases; bases outside gene matches: 9. The CDR3 loop is CATDRDAWTEAFF. The CDR3 DNA is TGTGCCACGGACAGGGATGCTTGGACTGAAGCTTTCTTT.

This chain links TRBV28 with TRBJ1-1; a weak D match, TRBD1 (6 bases). The germline CDR1 and CDR2 sequences are MDHEN and SYDVKM. Trimming shortened V by 6 bases and J by 5 bases, and 10 bases separated the two germline ends. The CDR3 length is 12 residues. Here the CDR3 DNA reads TGTGCCAGCAGGCGGCAGGGGACTGAAGCTTTCTTT. As protein: CASRRQGTEAFF.

To note about this clone: The same CDR3 can be traced to other DNA sequences in this sample. The chain links TRBV20-1 to TRBJ1-1; no firm D call. Germline assignment: CDR1 DFQATT and CDR2 SNEGSKA (reference sequence). The ends were cut back, 0 bases at V and 1 base at J, with 0 bases in the middle. This CDR3 has 11 residues. The CDR3, as DNA: TGCAGTGCTAGAGAGAACACTGAAGCTTTCTTT. Protein product: CSARENTEAFF.

J is TRBJ2-7 and V is TRBV13; TRBD1 matches 9 bases. The V gene's germline CDR1 is PRHDT and CDR2 FYEKMQ (reference sequence). The trim removed 4 bases at V and 2 bases at J, leaving 6 bases unmatched. The CDR3 extends over 15 amino acids. The CDR3 protein is CASSSWTGDTYEQYF. CDR3 nucleotides: TGTGCCAGCAGCTCCTGGACAGGGGATACCTACGAGCAGTACTTC.

The chain uses TRBV18 and TRBJ1-4; D gene ambiguous. This CDR3 has 16 residues. In germline, CDR1 is KGHSH, CDR2 LQKENI. With 3 bases removed from V and 5 bases from J, the gap between germline ends came to 16 bases. The CDR3 DNA follows: TGTGCCAGCTCACCCCTAGGTTGGCAGAAAAATGAAAAACTGTTTTTT. Its translation is CASSPLGWQKNEKLFF.

CDR3 loop: CASSVSGGVFETQYF. DNA for the CDR3: TGTGCCAGCAGCGTATCAGGGGGAGTGTTCGAGACCCAGTACTTC. The J gene is TRBJ2-5, the V gene TRBV9, with TRBD1 matching 7 bases. The length of the CDR3 is 15 residues. V lost 1 base and J lost 5; bases outside the gene matches: 8. Germline CDR1 reads SGDLS; CDR2 reads YYNGEE.

The rearrangement uses TRBV7-3 and TRBJ2-1; D unresolved. Germline V gene lookup returns CDR1 SGHTA and CDR2 FQGTGA. The CDR3 is 16 residues long. Trimming shortened V by 1 base and J by 7 bases, and 17 bases separated the two germline ends. The CDR3 sequence is CASSLIAAPPENEQFF. In DNA, the CDR3 is TGTGCCAGCAGCTTAATCGCGGCCCCACCAGAGAATGAGCAGTTCTTC.

V gene TRBV28 combines with J gene TRBJ2-7; D tentatively fits TRBD1 or TRBD2 (5 bases each). CDR3 length: 18 residues. Germline V gene sequence: CDR1 MDHEN, CDR2 SYDVKM. The V gene lost 5 bases and the J gene lost 0 bases, with 23 bases spanning the gap. The DNA of the CDR3 is TGTGCCAGCAGTCTCCCCAGCAGGGTCGAGGGATACTCCTACGAGCAGTACTTC. Its translation is CASSLPSRVEGYSYEQYF.

The rearrangement uses TRBV6-4 and TRBJ2-4; 7 bases are a match to TRBD1. There are 19 residues in the CDR3. Germline V gene sequence: CDR1 MRHNA, CDR2 SNTAGT. With 4 bases clipped from V and 0 bases from J, the junction kept 15 bases outside the gene matches. The CDR3 here is CASSVKGAINLVAKNIQYF. The CDR3 nucleotides read TGTGCCAGCAGTGTAAAGGGGGCTATAAACCTGGTAGCCAAAAACATTCAGTACTTC.

The V gene is TRBV11-2, the J gene TRBJ2-7; D might be TRBD1 or TRBD2, each matching 5 bases. Deletions cut 11 bases from V and 0 bases from J, with 5 bases between. Per the germline V gene, CDR1 is SGHAT and CDR2 is FQNNGV. The CDR3 length is 10 residues. CDR3 residues: CAGGSYEQYF. The CDR3 DNA follows: TGTGCCGGGGGCTCCTACGAGCAGTACTTC.

The rearrangement joins TRBV15 to TRBJ2-7, with D possibly being TRBD1 or TRBD2 (5 bases each). The CDR3 totals 19 residues. Between the trimmed V and J ends, which lost 1 base and 1 base, there was a span of 23 bases. CDR1 LNHNV and CDR2 YYDKDF come from the germline V gene (reference sequence). CDR3 bases: TGTGCCACCAGCAGAGGCCTAAGGGTTGGGGGTTTAAAGTCCTACGAGCAGTACTTC. Translating it yields CATSRGLRVGGLKSYEQYF. Combining the CDR3 with reference TRBV15 and TRBJ2-7 gives the whole variable domain DAMVIQNPRYQVTQFGKPVTLSCSQTLNHNVMYWYQQKSSQAPKLLFHYYDKDFNNEADTPDNFQSRRPNTSFCFLDIRSPGLGDTAMYLCATSRGLRVGGLKSYEQYFGPGTRLTVT.

As concerns this clone: Other DNA sequences within the sample encode an identical CDR3. The chain has TRBV6-1 and TRBJ2-7; 7 nucleotides agree with TRBD1. Germline CDR1 is MNHNS and CDR2 is SASEGT. The CDR3 contains 12 residues. The V gene end was trimmed by 6 bases and the J gene end by 2 bases; junction bases not matched to a gene: 1. DNA of the CDR3: TGTGCCAGCAGGCAGGGGGCCTACGAGCAGTACTTC. Translation: CASRQGAYEQYF.

The rearrangement uses TRBV19 and TRBJ2-7; D perhaps matches TRBD1 (6 bases). Trimming removed 9 bases from V and 0 bases from J, with 12 bases in between. Germline CDR1 reads LNHDA; CDR2 reads SQIVND (reference sequence). This CDR3 has 13 amino acids. The CDR3 region has the DNA TGTGCCAGCAGGACAGAGGACTCCTACGAGCAGTACTTC. Translated, it gives CASRTEDSYEQYF.

This chain joins TRBV5-5 and TRBJ2-5, with D perhaps given as TRBD1 or TRBD2 (5 bases each). Trimming took 1 base from V and 9 from J, leaving 13 bases between them. Per germline, CDR1 SGHKS and CDR2 YYEKEE (reference sequence). The CDR3 is 13 amino acids. The CDR3 loop reads CASSLNSMGAQYF. CDR3 DNA: TGTGCCAGCAGCTTGAACAGCATGGGGGCCCAGTACTTC. The variable domain in full, completed from reference TRBV5-5 and TRBJ2-5, reads DAGVTQSPTHLIKTRGQQVTLRCSPISGHKSVSWYQQVLGQGPQFIFQYYEKEERGRGNFPDRFSARQFPNYSSELNVNALLLGDSALYLCASSLNSMGAQYFGPGTRLLVL.